This TCR beta chain was identified during a study of blood T cell repertoires in COVID-19. V gave up 5 bases and J gave up 0 bases, with 9 bases separating them. The CDR3 consists of 13 residues. Germline CDR1 SGHDT, CDR2 YYEEEE. The data were produced by immunoSEQ multiplex PCR, yet TCRdb's version contains in-frame clones alone and is incomplete. The sample lists hundreds of thousands of clones, 70% to 90% occurring once. This TCR was sampled from a woman aged 55-69 years with COVID-19, enrolled during active disease. The rearrangement uses TRBV5-6 and TRBJ2-7; D is ambiguous. The sample was peripheral blood. The CDR3 sequence is CASSSIVSYEQYF. As DNA, the CDR3 is TGTGCCAGCAGTTCCATAGTCTCCTACGAGCAGTACTTC.